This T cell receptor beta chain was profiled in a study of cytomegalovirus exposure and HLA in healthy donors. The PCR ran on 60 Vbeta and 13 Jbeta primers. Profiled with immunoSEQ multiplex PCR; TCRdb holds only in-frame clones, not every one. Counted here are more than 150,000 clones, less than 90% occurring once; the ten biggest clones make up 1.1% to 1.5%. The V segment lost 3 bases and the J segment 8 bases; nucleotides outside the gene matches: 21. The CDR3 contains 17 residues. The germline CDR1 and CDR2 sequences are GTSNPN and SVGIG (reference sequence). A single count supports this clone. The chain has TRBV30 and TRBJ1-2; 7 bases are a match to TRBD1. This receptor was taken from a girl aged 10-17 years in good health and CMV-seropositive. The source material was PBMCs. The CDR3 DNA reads TGTGCCTGGAGCGTATGGGGGACCGGGACAGAGGGCAGGGGCTACACCTTC. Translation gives CAWSVWGTGTEGRGYTF.